The 6 T cell receptor beta chains below all came from one sample that was sequenced in a study of blood T cell repertoires in COVID-19. Method: immunoSEQ multiplex PCR; TCRdb's copy keeps in-frame clones and lacks some. This sample has about 70,000 clones, with more than 75% found just once. Sequencing input: peripheral blood. These receptors originate from a man between 50 and 59 years old with acute or convalescent COVID-19.

J is TRBJ2-3 and V is TRBV9; 11 bases map to TRBD2. J was trimmed by 6 bases and V by 4 bases; bases with no gene match: 7. This CDR3 contains 15 residues. Germline loops: CDR1 SGDLS, CDR2 YYNGEE. CDR3 region: CASSKTSGILDTQYF. As DNA, the CDR3 is TGTGCCAGCAGCAAGACTAGCGGGATATTGGATACGCAGTATTTT.

This rearrangement joins TRBV10-3 to TRBJ2-7; 8 nucleotides agree with TRBD2. From germline, CDR1 is ENHRY and CDR2 SYGVKD. This CDR3 contains 14 residues. V lost 8 bases, J lost 5 bases, and 11 bases stayed unmatched. CDR3 in amino acids: CAIRLKRESHEQYF. For the CDR3, the DNA is TGTGCCATCCGCTTAAAGCGGGAGTCCCACGAGCAGTACTTC.

The chain carries TRBV20-1 and TRBJ2-7; the match to TRBD1 covers 7 bases. The ends lost 6 bases at V and 3 bases at J; junction bases unmatched: 2. The germline V gene encodes CDR1 DFQATT and CDR2 SNEGSKA (reference sequence). CDR3 length equals 11 residues. As DNA, the CDR3 is TGCAGTGCCCGGGACAGCTACGAGCAGTACTTC. Protein sequence: CSARDSYEQYF.

The genes are TRBV21-1 and TRBJ1-2. TRBV21-1 is designated a pseudogene. This CDR3 spans 13 amino acids. The CDR3 here is CASSKRERGGYTF. The CDR3 DNA reads as TGTGCCAGCAGCAAAAGGGAGAGAGGAGGCTACACCTTC.

The chain couples TRBV12-3 or TRBV12-4 to TRBJ2-5; TRBD1 might be the D (6 bases). Trimming pared 5 bases from V and 9 bases from J, leaving 16 bases between. The CDR3 totals 13 residues. The CDR3 nucleotides read TGTGCCAGCAGTCCACGACAGGAATTTCCCCAGTACTTC. Its translation is CASSPRQEFPQYF.

The chain joins TRBV6-2 or TRBV6-3 to TRBJ2-2, with D maybe TRBD1 (5 bases). From germline, CDR1 is MNHEY and CDR2 SVGEGT. V lost 6 bases and J 2 bases, leaving 19 bases between the germline ends. The CDR3 is made up of 17 amino acids. For the CDR3, the DNA is TGTGCCAGCAGCTCCTCCCAAGGACACCTTAACACCGGGGAGCTGTTTTTT. This gives the protein CASSSSQGHLNTGELFF.